Presented here are 5 T cell receptor beta chains from one specimen sequenced in a study of shared clonotypes between healthy human individuals. Produced via immunoSEQ multiplex PCR; TCRdb's table is partial and in-frame only. The table has about 520,000 clones, around 85% seen once. The sequencing input was PBMCs. These receptors came from a middle-aged woman in good health. Some clones in this sample may be carry-over from other donors' samples.

This clone was detected a few times. J is TRBJ2-1 and V is TRBV7-8, with TRBD2 matching over 9 bases. Germline V gene data show CDR1 as SGHVS and CDR2 as FQNEAQ. This CDR3 is built from 15 residues. Germline trimming cut 5 bases from V and 9 bases from J; bases unmatched to any gene: 11. The CDR3 reads CASSPPRGRASEQFF. CDR3 DNA: TGTGCCAGCAGCCCCCCGCGCGGGAGGGCCAGTGAGCAGTTCTTC.

This sequence joins TRBV28 and TRBJ1-5, with a possible D match to TRBD1 (5 bases). The germline V gene encodes CDR1 MDHEN and CDR2 SYDVKM. Trimming shortened V by 6 bases and J by 6 bases, and 15 bases separated the two germline ends. The CDR3 extends over 14 amino acids. Here the CDR3 reads CASSRAQGSQPQHF. The CDR3 bases are TGTGCCAGCAGCCGAGCCCAGGGATCTCAGCCCCAGCATTTT.

The chain links TRBV11-2 to TRBJ2-5; 7 nucleotides line up with TRBD2. Unmatched junction bases numbered 10, after V lost 0 bases and J lost 9 bases. Germline V CDR1 and CDR2: SGHAT, FQNNGV. This CDR3 is built from 15 residues. The DNA for the CDR3 is TGTGCCAGCAGCTTAGATTTGGGCGGGAGCTTGGCCCAGTACTTC. This codes for CASSLDLGGSLAQYF.

This clone was seen ten or more times. Other DNA sequences in this specimen translate into the identical CDR3. The V call is TRBV10-3, the J call TRBJ2-5; D gene unclear. Trimming stripped 2 bases from V and 1 base from J, with 11 bases between. Per the germline V gene, CDR1 is ENHRY and CDR2 is SYGVKD. CDR3 size: 15 residues. CDR3 nucleotide sequence: TGTGCCATCAGTGAGGTGGCGGAACTCCAAGAGACCCAGTACTTC. Its translation is CAISEVAELQETQYF.

The rearrangement joins TRBV5-1 to TRBJ2-1, with 11 bases fitting TRBD1. The J segment lost 9 bases and the V segment lost 4 bases, leaving 6 bases of the junction unmatched. The CDR3 is made up of 14 amino acids. Germline V gene sequence: CDR1 SGHRS, CDR2 YFSETQ. In DNA, the CDR3 is TGCGCCAGCAGCCCGGGACAGGGGGGGGCTGAGCAGTTCTTC. Amino acid sequence: CASSPGQGGAEQFF.